This TCR beta chain is from a study of Ad26.COV2.S vaccination and SARS-CoV-2 variants. Study at large: The study gave Ad26.COV2.S intramuscularly, once or twice 56 days apart.

The treatment: 15 to 20 received Ad26.COV2.S at low or high dose, single or two shots; five or six received placebo; per-sample allocation not given. Material that was analyzed had been drawn on day 63 after the first vaccine or placebo injection. Wuhan-strain SARS-CoV-2 spike was expressed by the Ad26 vector that made up the vaccine. Only in-frame clones appear in the TCRdb table, and some are missing; sequencing was by immunoSEQ multiplex PCR. The data hold 510,000 or so clones, with around 90% observed a single time. V lost 4 bases to trimming and J lost 5 bases; unmatched junction nucleotides: 17. The CDR3 consists of 17 residues. The V gene's germline CDR1 is SGHAT and CDR2 FQNNGV.

The chain carries TRBV11-2 and TRBJ2-7; 7 positions match TRBD2. The material sequenced was peripheral blood, taken in a trial of Ad26.COV2.S vaccine versus placebo. This receptor was taken from a person between 18 and 65 years old who received the Ad26.COV2.S COVID-19 vaccine or a placebo. The CDR3 nucleotides read TGTGCCAGCAGCTCGGCGGCTAGGCTAGCGGCCCCCCACGAGCAGTACTTC. This gives the protein CASSSAARLAAPHEQYF.